The clone carrying this T cell receptor (beta chain) was observed a few times. Its antigen remains unknown. The V gene end was trimmed by 6 bases and the J gene end by 7 bases; junction bases not matched to a gene: 10. The CDR3 runs 16 residues. Germline values: CDR1 SGHTA, CDR2 FQGNSA. This specimen belongs to a study of human T cells and chemical hapten exposure. Study-level points and caveats: Among expanded TCRs, significantly more large CDR3 similarity clusters formed than among controls. No shift was seen in TCRs above 1 in 1000 frequency with DPC sensitization.

The time point is: patch test 2, 6 weeks after DPC sensitization. The treatment was: therapeutic diphenylcyclopropenone sensitization with weekly scalp DPC. Blood was collected ahead of every patch test applied. TCRdb re-derived calls from the RACE reads in MiXCR, one entry per CDR3 protein. The table shows approximately 97,000 distinct CDR3 sequences, with about an eighth occurring only once. The receptor was derived from a woman between 40 and 50 years old with alopecia areata. Some clones in this sample may be carry-over from other donors' samples. The V gene is TRBV7-2, the J gene TRBJ2-1, with 12 bases matching TRBD2. This sample comprised whole blood, obtained in connection with sensitization to the hapten diphenylcyclopropenone (DPC). The CDR3 coding sequence is TGTGCCAGCAGGCCATCCCTAGCGGGAGGGCCGAATGAGCAGTTCTTC. Translation: CASRPSLAGGPNEQFF.